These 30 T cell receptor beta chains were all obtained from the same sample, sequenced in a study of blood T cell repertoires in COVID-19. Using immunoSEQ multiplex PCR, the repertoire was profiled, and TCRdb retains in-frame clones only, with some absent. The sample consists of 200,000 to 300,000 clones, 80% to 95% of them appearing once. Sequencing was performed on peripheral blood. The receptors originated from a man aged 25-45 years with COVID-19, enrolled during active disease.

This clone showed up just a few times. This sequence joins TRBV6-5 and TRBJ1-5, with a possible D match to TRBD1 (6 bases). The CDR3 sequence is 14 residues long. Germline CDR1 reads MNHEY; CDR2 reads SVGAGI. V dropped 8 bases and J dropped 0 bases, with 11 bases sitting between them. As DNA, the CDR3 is TGTGCCAGCCGGTGGACAGTTAGCAATCAGCCCCAGCATTTT. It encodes CASRWTVSNQPQHF.

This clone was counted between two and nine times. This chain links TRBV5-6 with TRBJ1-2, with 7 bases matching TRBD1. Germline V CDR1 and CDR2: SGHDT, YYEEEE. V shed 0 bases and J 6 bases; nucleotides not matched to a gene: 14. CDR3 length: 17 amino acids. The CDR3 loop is CASSLVLGSGGSDGYTF. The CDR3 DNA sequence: TGTGCCAGCAGCTTGGTTCTCGGGTCAGGGGGTTCGGATGGCTACACCTTC.

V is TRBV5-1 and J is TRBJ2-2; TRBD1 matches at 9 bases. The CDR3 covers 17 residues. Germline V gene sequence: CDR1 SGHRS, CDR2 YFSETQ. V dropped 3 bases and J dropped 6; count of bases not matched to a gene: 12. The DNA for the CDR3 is TGCGCCAGCAGCTATACGGGGGGACAGGGTTTCCCCGGGGAGCTGTTTTTT. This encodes CASSYTGGQGFPGELFF.

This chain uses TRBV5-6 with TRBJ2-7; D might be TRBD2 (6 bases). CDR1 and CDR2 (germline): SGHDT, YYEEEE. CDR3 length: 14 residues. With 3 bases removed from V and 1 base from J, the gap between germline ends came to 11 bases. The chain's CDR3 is CASSSEGRSYEQYF. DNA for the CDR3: TGTGCCAGCAGCTCGGAGGGACGGTCCTACGAGCAGTACTTC. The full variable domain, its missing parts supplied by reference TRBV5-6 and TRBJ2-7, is DAGVTQSPTHLIKTRGQQVTLRCSPKSGHDTVSWYQQALGQGPQFIFQYYEEEERQRGNFPDRFSGHQFPNYSSELNVNALLLGDSALYLCASSSEGRSYEQYFGPGTRLTVT.

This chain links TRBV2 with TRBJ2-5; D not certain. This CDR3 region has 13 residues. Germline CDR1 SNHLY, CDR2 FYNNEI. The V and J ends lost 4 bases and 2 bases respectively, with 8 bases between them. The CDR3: CASSVVSQETQYF. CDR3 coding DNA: TGTGCCAGCAGTGTTGTCAGTCAAGAGACCCAGTACTTC.

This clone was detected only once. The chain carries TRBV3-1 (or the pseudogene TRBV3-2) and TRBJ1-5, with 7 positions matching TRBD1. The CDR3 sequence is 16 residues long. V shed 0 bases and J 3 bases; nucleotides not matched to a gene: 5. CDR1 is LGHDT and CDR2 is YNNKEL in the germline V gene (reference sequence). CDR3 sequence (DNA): TGTGCCAGCAGCCAAGAGGGGGGACAGAACAATCAGCCCCAGCATTTT. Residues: CASSQEGGQNNQPQHF.

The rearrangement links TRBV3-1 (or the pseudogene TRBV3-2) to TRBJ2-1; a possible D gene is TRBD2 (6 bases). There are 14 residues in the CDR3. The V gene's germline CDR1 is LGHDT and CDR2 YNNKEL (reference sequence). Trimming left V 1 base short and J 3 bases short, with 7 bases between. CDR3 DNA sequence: TGTGCCAGCAGCCAAGCGGGGGACTACAATGAGCAGTTCTTC. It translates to CASSQAGDYNEQFF.

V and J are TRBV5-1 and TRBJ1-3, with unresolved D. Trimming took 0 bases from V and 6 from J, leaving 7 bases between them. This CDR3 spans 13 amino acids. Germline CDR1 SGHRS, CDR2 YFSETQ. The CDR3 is CASSLGSENTIYF. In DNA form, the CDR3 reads TGCGCCAGCAGCTTGGGGTCAGAAAACACCATATATTTT.

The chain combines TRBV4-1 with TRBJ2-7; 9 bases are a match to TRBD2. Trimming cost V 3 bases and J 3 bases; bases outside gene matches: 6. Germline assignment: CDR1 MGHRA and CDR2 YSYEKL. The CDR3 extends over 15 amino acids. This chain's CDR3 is CASSQPLAGHYEQYF. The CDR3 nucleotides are TGCGCCAGCAGCCAGCCTCTAGCGGGGCACTACGAGCAGTACTTC.

The DNA of the CDR3 is TGTGCCAGCAGTGAACGGTTGGCAGTCGGGTCCACTGAAGCTTTCTTT. Translated, it gives CASSERLAVGSTEAFF. The V call is TRBV6-1, the J call TRBJ1-1; the D is unclear. The length of the CDR3 is 16 residues. V was pared by 2 bases and J by 4 bases, with 17 bases between. Germline V CDR1 and CDR2: MNHNS, SASEGT.

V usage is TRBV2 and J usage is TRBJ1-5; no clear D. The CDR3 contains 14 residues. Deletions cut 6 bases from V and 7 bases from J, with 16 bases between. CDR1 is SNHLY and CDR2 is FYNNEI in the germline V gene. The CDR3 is CASRAGSTGQPQHF. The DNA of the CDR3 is TGTGCCAGCAGGGCGGGGTCGACGGGACAGCCCCAGCATTTT.

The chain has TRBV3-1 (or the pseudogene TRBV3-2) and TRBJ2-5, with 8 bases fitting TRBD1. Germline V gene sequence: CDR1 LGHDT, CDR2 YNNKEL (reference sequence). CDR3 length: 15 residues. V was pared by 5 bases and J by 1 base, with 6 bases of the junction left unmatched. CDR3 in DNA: TGTGCCAGCAGCGAAAACAGGGGGGCCCAAGAGACCCAGTACTTC. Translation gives CASSENRGAQETQYF.

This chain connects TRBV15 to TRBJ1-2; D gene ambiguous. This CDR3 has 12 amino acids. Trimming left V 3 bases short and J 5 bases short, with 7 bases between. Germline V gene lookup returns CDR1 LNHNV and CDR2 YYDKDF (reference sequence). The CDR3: CATSSQKYGYTF. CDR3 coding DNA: TGTGCCACCAGCAGTCAGAAATATGGCTACACCTTC. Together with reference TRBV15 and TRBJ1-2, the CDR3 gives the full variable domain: DAMVIQNPRYQVTQFGKPVTLSCSQTLNHNVMYWYQQKSSQAPKLLFHYYDKDFNNEADTPDNFQSRRPNTSFCFLDIRSPGLGDTAMYLCATSSQKYGYTFGSGTRLTVV.

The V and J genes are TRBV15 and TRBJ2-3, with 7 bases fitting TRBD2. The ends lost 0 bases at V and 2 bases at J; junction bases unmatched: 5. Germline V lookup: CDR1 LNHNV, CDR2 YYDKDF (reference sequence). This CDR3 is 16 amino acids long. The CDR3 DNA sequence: TGTGCCACCAGCAGAGAGCAGCGGGGCAACACAGATACGCAGTATTTT. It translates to CATSREQRGNTDTQYF.

CDR3 nucleotide sequence: TGTGCCAGCAGCTTGGGGATGGGGGGCCAAGAGACCCAGTACTTC. Residues: CASSLGMGGQETQYF. This chain uses TRBV5-4 with TRBJ2-5; a possible D gene is TRBD2 (6 bases). The CDR3 runs 15 residues. From germline, CDR1 is SGHNT and CDR2 YYREEE (reference sequence). V shed 0 bases and J shed 1 base, with 10 bases lying between them.

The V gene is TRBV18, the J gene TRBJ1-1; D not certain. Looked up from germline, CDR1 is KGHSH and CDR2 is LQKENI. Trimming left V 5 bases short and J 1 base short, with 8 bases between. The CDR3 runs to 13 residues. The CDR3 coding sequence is TGTGCCAGCTCAGCGGGCGAGAACACTGAAGCTTTCTTT. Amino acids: CASSAGENTEAFF.

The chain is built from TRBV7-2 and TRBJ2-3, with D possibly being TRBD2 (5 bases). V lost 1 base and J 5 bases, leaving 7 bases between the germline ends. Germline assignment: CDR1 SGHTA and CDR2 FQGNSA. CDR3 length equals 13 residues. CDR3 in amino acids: CASSLVGRDTQYF. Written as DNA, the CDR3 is TGTGCCAGCAGCTTAGTAGGGAGAGATACGCAGTATTTT.

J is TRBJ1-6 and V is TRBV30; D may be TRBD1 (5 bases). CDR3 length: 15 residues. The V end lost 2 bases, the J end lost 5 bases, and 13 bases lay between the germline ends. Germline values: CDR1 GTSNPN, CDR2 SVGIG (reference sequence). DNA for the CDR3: TGTGCCTGGAGTAGTGGGGGGACTAATAATTCACCCCTCCACTTT. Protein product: CAWSSGGTNNSPLHF.

CDR3 amino acids: CASSQGTVGYEQYF. The DNA for the CDR3 is TGCGCCAGCAGCCAAGGAACAGTAGGATACGAGCAGTACTTC. The chain has TRBV4-1 and TRBJ2-7; no clear D gene. Germline lookup yields CDR1 MGHRA and CDR2 YSYEKL. The length of the CDR3 is 14 residues. The V gene lost 1 base and the J gene lost 4 bases, with 11 bases spanning the gap.

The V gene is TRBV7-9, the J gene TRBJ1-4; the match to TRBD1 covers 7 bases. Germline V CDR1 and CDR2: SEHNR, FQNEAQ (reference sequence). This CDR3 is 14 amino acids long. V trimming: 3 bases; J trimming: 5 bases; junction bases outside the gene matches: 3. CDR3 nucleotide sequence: TGTGCCAGCAGCTTGGGGACAGCCAATGAAAAACTGTTTTTT. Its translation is CASSLGTANEKLFF.

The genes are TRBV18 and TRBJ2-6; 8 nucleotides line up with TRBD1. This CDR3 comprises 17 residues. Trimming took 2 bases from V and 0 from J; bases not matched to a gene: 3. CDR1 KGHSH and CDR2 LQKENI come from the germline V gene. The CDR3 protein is CASSPGQGLSGANVLTF. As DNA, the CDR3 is TGTGCCAGCTCACCAGGACAGGGCCTCTCTGGGGCCAACGTCCTGACTTTC.

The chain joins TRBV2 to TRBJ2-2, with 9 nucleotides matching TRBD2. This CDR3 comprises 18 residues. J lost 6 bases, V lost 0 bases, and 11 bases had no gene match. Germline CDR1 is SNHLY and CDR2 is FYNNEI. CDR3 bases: TGTGCCAGCAGTGAAGCGCTTCTTGCGGGGGGGCCTCCCGGGGAGCTGTTTTTT. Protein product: CASSEALLAGGPPGELFF.

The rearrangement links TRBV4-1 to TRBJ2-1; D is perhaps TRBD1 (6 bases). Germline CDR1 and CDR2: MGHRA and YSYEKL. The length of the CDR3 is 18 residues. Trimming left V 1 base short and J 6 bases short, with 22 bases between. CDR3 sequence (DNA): TGCGCCAGCAGCCAAGCCCCCCCCACAGGGCTCACCCCCAATGAGCAGTTCTTC. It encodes CASSQAPPTGLTPNEQFF.

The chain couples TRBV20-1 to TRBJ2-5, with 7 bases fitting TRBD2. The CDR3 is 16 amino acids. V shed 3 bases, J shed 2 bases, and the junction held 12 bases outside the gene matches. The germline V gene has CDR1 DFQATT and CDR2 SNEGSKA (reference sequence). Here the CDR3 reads CSASPSSGDKQETQYF. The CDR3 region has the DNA TGCAGTGCTAGTCCTTCCAGCGGGGATAAACAAGAGACCCAGTACTTC.

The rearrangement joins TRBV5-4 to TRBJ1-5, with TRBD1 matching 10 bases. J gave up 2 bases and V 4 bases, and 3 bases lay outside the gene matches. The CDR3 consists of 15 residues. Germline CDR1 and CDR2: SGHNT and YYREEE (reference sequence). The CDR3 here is CASSPGTGGNQPQHF. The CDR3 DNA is TGTGCCAGCAGCCCAGGGACAGGGGGCAATCAGCCCCAGCATTTT.

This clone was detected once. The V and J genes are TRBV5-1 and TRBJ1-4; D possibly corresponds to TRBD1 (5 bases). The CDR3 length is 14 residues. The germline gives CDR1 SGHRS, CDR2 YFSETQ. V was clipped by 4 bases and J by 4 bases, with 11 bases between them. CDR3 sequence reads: CASSVAGDNEKLFF. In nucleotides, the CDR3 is TGCGCCAGCAGCGTGGCGGGGGATAATGAAAAACTGTTTTTT.

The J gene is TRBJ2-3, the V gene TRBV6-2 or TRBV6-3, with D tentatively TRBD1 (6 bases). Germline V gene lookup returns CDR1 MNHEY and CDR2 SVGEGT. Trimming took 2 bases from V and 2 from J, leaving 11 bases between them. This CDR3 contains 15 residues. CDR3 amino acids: CASSYGGSNTDTQYF. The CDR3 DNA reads TGTGCCAGCAGTTACGGGGGCTCCAACACAGATACGCAGTATTTT.

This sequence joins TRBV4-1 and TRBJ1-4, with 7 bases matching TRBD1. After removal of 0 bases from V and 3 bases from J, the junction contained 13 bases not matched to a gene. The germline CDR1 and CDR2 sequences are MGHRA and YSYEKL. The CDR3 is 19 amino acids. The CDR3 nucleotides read TGCGCCAGCAGCCAAGAGGAACAGGGGATTTTCGGAGCTAATGAAAAACTGTTTTTT. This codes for CASSQEEQGIFGANEKLFF.

The CDR3 nucleotides read TGCAGCGTCCCGGGACAGGGTCCGAACACCGGGGAGCTGTTTTTT. Encoded protein: CSVPGQGPNTGELFF. This sequence joins TRBV29-1 and TRBJ2-2; 9 bases line up with TRBD1. With 6 bases clipped from V and 0 bases from J, the junction kept 5 bases outside the gene matches. Germline V lookup: CDR1 SQVTM, CDR2 ANQGSEA. The CDR3 runs 15 residues.

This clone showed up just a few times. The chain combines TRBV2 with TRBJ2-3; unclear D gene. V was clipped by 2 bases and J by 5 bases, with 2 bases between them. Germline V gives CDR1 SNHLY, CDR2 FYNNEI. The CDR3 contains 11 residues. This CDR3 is CASSEQDTQYF. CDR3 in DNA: TGTGCCAGCAGTGAACAAGATACGCAGTATTTT.